This TCR beta chain derives from a study of shared clonotypes between healthy human individuals. V was clipped by 4 bases and J by 7 bases; unmatched bases: 7. CDR3 size: 15 residues. CDR1 is SGDLS and CDR2 is YYNGEE in the germline V gene. CD45RO negativity and positive selection for CCR7 defined naive CD8 cells, a population that excluded terminally differentiated effector memory CD45RA+ cells. This clone showed up just once. The repertoire was sequenced with immunoSEQ multiplex PCR; TCRdb's copy has only in-frame clones and lacks some. The data show some 2.1 million clones, about 93% seen once. The sequence was collected from a man aged 18 to 35 in good health. Some clones in this sample may be carry-over from other donors' samples. The sample comprised naive CD8+ T cells from PBMCs. This rearrangement joins TRBV9 to TRBJ1-6; 8 nucleotides agree with TRBD1. In nucleotides, the CDR3 is TGTGCCAGCAGCCCGGCAGGGGGCCCCAATTCACCCCTCCACTTT. Its protein is CASSPAGGPNSPLHF.